This T cell receptor (beta chain) was identified in a study of blood T cell repertoires in COVID-19 (dated by TCRdb to 2018 to 2020). With regard to the full study: Collaborator samples came from the United States, Italy and Spain and covered acute and convalescent phases of COVID-19. The prospective study material was composed of cDNA or gDNA derived from T cells, B-cell-depleted T cells, or PBMCs. Subjects who had been exposed to COVID-19, were actively infected with it, or had recovered from it provided the deeply sampled blood TCRbeta repertoires that made up the dataset. The repertoires were made available in a free public database intended to serve as a resource for research on the immune response to SARS-CoV-2. Samples were obtained from the ongoing ImmuneRACE study (first 160 participants) and from 950 to 1,500 subjects provided by 6 global collaborators. Nearly every sample came with metadata listing a de-identified subject ID, COVID-19 status, age in years and sex. Where available, HLA class I and class II types were taken from metadata supplied by the sample provider and were not determined by assay-based typing.

This clone was counted only a few times. No cognate antigen has been identified for it. The input lacks base qualities; no much larger clone sits a single base away. Results and caveats for the whole study, not just this receptor: The quantity of clinical and demographic metadata differed by source and by participant and was supplied without curation.

TCRbeta CDR3 regions were amplified from genomic DNA by means of the immunoSEQ Assay, a bias-controlled multiplex PCR. Per the original workflow: Nucleated cell counts per sample were estimated from amplification of reference gene primers within the assay. Sequence reads were collapsed and filtered to measure the absolute abundance of every unique TCRbeta CDR3 rearrangement. For each sample, productive Simpson clonality was calculated as the square root of Simpson's diversity index across productive rearrangements. TCRdb provides this immuneACCESS table in a form limited to in-frame rearrangements. Some clones are lacking; in checked studies, under half of them reflect an unresolved V gene, and why the rest are absent is not known. The V and J calls and clone size are taken from that table; D and trimming were inferred from the DNA. For this sample there are about 210,000 clones; approximately 90% appear just once. 1.2% of the sample is held by the ten biggest clonotypes.

The CDR3 spans 15 residues, from the cysteine through the phenylalanine. The DNA shown is the 45-base CDR3, in frame from base 1. Ends trimmed: V by 0 bases, J by 4 bases; bases unmatched to a gene: 0. The germline V gene sets CDR1 to ENHRY and CDR2 to SYGVKD. Participants in the prospective study were aged roughly 18 to 100 years, lived in about two dozen United States geographic areas, and enrolled through a virtual design. In the prospective study, cohorts were assigned on the basis of participant-reported clinical history obtained from a screening survey and a study questionnaire. ImmuneRACE Cohort 3 recovered participants were defined by two consecutive negative NP/OP PCR tests, healthcare professional clearance, or symptom resolution. In the prospective study, whole blood, serum and a nasopharyngeal or oropharyngeal swab were collected from each participant by mobile phlebotomists. Additional blood draws and questionnaires over an approximately 2-month period could optionally be provided by prospective study participants. Blood samples from the prospective study were shipped frozen or at room temperature prior to DNA extraction.

Material: PBMCs or T cells enriched from blood (not recorded which). Recombination joined TRBV10-3 with TRBJ2-1; TRBD2 lines up with 10 middle nucleotides. The source of this sequence is a man between 25 and 39 years old who had recovered from COVID-19. The DNA sequence reads TGTGCCATCAGTGAGTCACTAGCGGGGTACAATGAGCAGTTCTTC. Its translation is CAISESLAGYNEQFF.